Detailed here is one TCR beta chain. The CDR3 consists of 13 residues. Germline CDR1 SGHVS, CDR2 FQNEAQ. Germline trimming cut 1 base from V and 7 bases from J; bases unmatched to any gene: 4. In the PCR, 60 Vbeta and 13 Jbeta primers were used. Assay: immunoSEQ multiplex PCR; the TCRdb copy retains only in-frame clones and omits some. This listing includes under 130,000 clones. The sample is drawn from a study of cytomegalovirus exposure and HLA in healthy donors. The receptor's source is a man aged 45-60 years in good health and CMV-seronegative. The chain joins TRBV7-8 to TRBJ2-7, with 7 bases identical to TRBD2. Sequencing used PBMCs. The CDR3 nucleotides are TGTGCCAGCAGCTTAGAGGGAGGGCGTGAGCAGTACTTC. Translated, it gives CASSLEGGREQYF.